The clone carrying this T cell receptor (beta chain) was seen more than once but under ten times. Its matching antigen is unknown. These data belong to a study of T cell repertoires in cytomegalovirus infection. Looking at the study overall: Public TCR beta signature analysis indicated the presence of both CMV infection and matching HLA type.

Each CDR3 protein gets one entry after TCRdb re-called the reads with MiXCR. The data show over 100,000 distinct CDR3 sequences, around 28% seen once. The CDR3 is 15 amino acids. Trimming pared 1 base from V and 1 base from J, leaving 8 bases between. Germline V gene lookup returns CDR1 SGHRS and CDR2 YFSETQ. The V call is TRBV5-1, the J call TRBJ2-2; D call uncertain. The sequence came from a human donor in good health (CMV status not recorded). Some clones in this sample may be carry-over from other donors' samples. Sample: CD8+ T cells from cultured PBMCs, taken from culture after CMV antigen stimulation. CDR3 amino acids: CASSLLIMNTGELFF. CDR3 coding DNA: TGCGCCAGCAGCTTGTTAATAATGAACACCGGGGAGCTGTTTTTT. The whole variable domain, filled in from reference TRBV5-1 and TRBJ2-2, reads KAGVTQTPRYLIKTRGQQVTLSCSPISGHRSVSWYQQTPGQGLQFLFEYFSETQRNKGNFPGRFSGRQFSNSRSEMNVSTLELGDSALYLCASSLLIMNTGELFFGEGSRLTVL.